Listed below are T cell receptor beta chains from one sample, sequenced in a study of shared clonotypes between healthy human individuals. Libraries were prepared by immunoSEQ multiplex PCR; TCRdb keeps only in-frame clonotypes and omits some of them. This table has over 2,000,000 clones, around 93% appearing once. Sequencing input: naive CD8+ T cells from PBMCs. The origin of the receptors is a man between 18 and 35 years old in good health. Some clones in this sample may be carry-over from other donors' samples. CDR3s include the opening cysteine and the closing phenylalanine or tryptophan. Fields, in order: V gene, J gene, D gene, CDR3 protein. A D gene is named only where the DNA matches it firmly.

V: TRBV5-1
J: TRBJ1-5
D: NA
CDR3: CASSPSPGLDQPQHF

V: TRBV2
J: TRBJ1-2
D: TRBD1
CDR3: CASSEVTGVYYGYTF

V: TRBV10-2
J: TRBJ2-7
D: NA
CDR3: CASSDPWESYEQYF

V: TRBV27
J: TRBJ2-2
D: NA
CDR3: CASSKSPGLNTGELFF

V: TRBV18
J: TRBJ2-2
D: NA
CDR3: CASSPPSEGFWGTNTGELFF

V: TRBV5-6
J: TRBJ1-1
D: NA
CDR3: CASSQGQPKNTEAFF

V: TRBV5-5
J: TRBJ2-7
D: NA
CDR3: CASSFGQIYEQYF

V: TRBV27
J: TRBJ2-3
D: TRBD2
CDR3: CASSLLAGLSTDTQYF

V: TRBV7-3
J: TRBJ2-1
D: TRBD2
CDR3: CASSSGLAGYNEQFF

V: TRBV7-9
J: TRBJ2-7
D: TRBD2
CDR3: CASSLATASARGEQYF

V: TRBV29-1
J: TRBJ2-7
D: TRBD1
CDR3: CSGWTGNEQYF

V: TRBV30
J: TRBJ2-1
D: TRBD2
CDR3: CAWRGGTSSYNEQFF

V: TRBV9
J: TRBJ2-3
D: TRBD2
CDR3: CASTGGLATSTDTQYF

V: TRBV11-3
J: TRBJ2-1
D: TRBD2
CDR3: CASSELAGVGNEQFF

V: TRBV15
J: TRBJ2-7
D: TRBD2
CDR3: CATSDPGGGQIYEQYF

V: TRBV27
J: TRBJ2-1
D: TRBD2
CDR3: CASSPSGSGDNEQFF

V: TRBV12-5
J: TRBJ2-1
D: NA
CDR3: CASGWGYYNEQFF

V: TRBV7-9
J: TRBJ2-7
D: NA
CDR3: CASSPRVYEQYF

V: TRBV7-2
J: TRBJ1-2
D: TRBD1
CDR3: CASSWIRDRESNGYTF

V: TRBV7-6
J: TRBJ2-5
D: NA
CDR3: CASSLVQETQYF

V: TRBV6-1
J: TRBJ1-1
D: NA
CDR3: CASRGGTEAFF

V: TRBV14
J: TRBJ2-3
D: NA
CDR3: CASSQFSADTQYF

V: TRBV29-1
J: TRBJ2-7
D: TRBD1
CDR3: CSTRTGTTYEQYF

V: TRBV28
J: TRBJ2-5
D: NA
CDR3: CASSLDGEGEEETQYF

V: TRBV5-1
J: TRBJ2-1
D: NA
CDR3: CASSRSWGRRSMYNEQFF

V: TRBV5-6
J: TRBJ2-7
D: NA
CDR3: CASSLTDSYEQYF

V: TRBV12-5
J: TRBJ1-3
D: NA
CDR3: CASGFKGVGNTIYF

V: TRBV5-8
J: TRBJ2-2
D: NA
CDR3: CASSLRGPEFTGELFF

V: TRBV5-4
J: TRBJ1-1
D: NA
CDR3: CASSFYGRSEAFF

V: TRBV27
J: TRBJ1-1
D: NA
CDR3: CASSLVGQTNEAFF

V: TRBV13
J: TRBJ2-7
D: NA
CDR3: CASSPETNYEQYF

V: TRBV6-5
J: TRBJ1-2
D: TRBD1
CDR3: CASSYSGGGYTF

V: TRBV29-1
J: TRBJ2-7
D: TRBD1
CDR3: CSVEARDRVGEQYF

V: TRBV4-1
J: TRBJ2-1
D: NA
CDR3: CASSRTGSAYNEQFF

V: TRBV4-3
J: TRBJ1-2
D: NA
CDR3: CASSPTEGNGYTF

V: TRBV27
J: TRBJ1-4
D: TRBD1
CDR3: CASSSGRGGTNEKLFF

V: TRBV14
J: TRBJ2-5
D: NA
CDR3: CASSLSRGPRETQYF

V: TRBV2
J: TRBJ2-7
D: NA
CDR3: CASTLPSSYEQYF

V: TRBV28
J: TRBJ2-5
D: TRBD2
CDR3: CASSQTGGQETQYF

V: TRBV27
J: TRBJ2-7
D: TRBD1
CDR3: CASSLSLGTGGAYEQYF

V: TRBV5-5
J: TRBJ2-5
D: NA
CDR3: CASSSFWWPQETQYF

V: TRBV27
J: TRBJ1-2
D: NA
CDR3: CASSFSPGVTNYGYTF

V: TRBV7-9
J: TRBJ2-5
D: TRBD2
CDR3: CASSLVSREGQETQYF

V: TRBV4-2
J: TRBJ2-2
D: TRBD1
CDR3: CASSRSLGSGTGDTGELFF

V: TRBV28
J: TRBJ1-2
D: NA
CDR3: CASRSSWLREASGYNYGYTF

V: TRBV7-9
J: TRBJ2-3
D: NA
CDR3: CASRLLVDTQYF

V: TRBV5-8
J: TRBJ1-2
D: NA
CDR3: CASSLGVRSGYTF

V: TRBV19
J: TRBJ1-5
D: NA
CDR3: CASSSGPTGLSNQPQHF

V: TRBV7-3
J: TRBJ2-3
D: TRBD2
CDR3: CASSLVAGGPTNTQYF

V: TRBV5-1
J: TRBJ2-6
D: TRBD1
CDR3: CASSLTGGSGANVLTF

V: TRBV9
J: TRBJ1-1
D: NA
CDR3: CASSDNRDPNTEAFF

V: TRBV27
J: TRBJ2-2
D: NA
CDR3: CASSLSGGYTGELFF

V: TRBV5-6
J: TRBJ1-2
D: NA
CDR3: CASGNRVPNYGYTF